The 2 T cell receptor beta chains below were found in one sample sequenced in a study of blood T cell repertoires in COVID-19. The data were produced by immunoSEQ multiplex PCR, yet TCRdb's version contains in-frame clones alone and is incomplete. The table shows under 200,000 clones, with around 80% occurring only once. Sequenced material: peripheral blood. The receptors come from a man in his sixties or seventies with active or convalescent COVID-19.

This clone appeared a few times. The rearrangement links TRBV19 to TRBJ1-4; TRBD1 might be the D (5 bases). CDR1 is LNHDA, CDR2 SQIVND, per germline (reference sequence). V dropped 6 bases and J dropped 10 bases, with 21 bases sitting between them. This CDR3 is 15 amino acids long. In nucleotides, the CDR3 is TGTGCCAGTAGAACGTTCGTCAGGGCGGGAAGAAAACTGTTTTTT. Residues: CASRTFVRAGRKLFF.

The rearrangement uses TRBV15 and TRBJ2-2; D perhaps matches TRBD2 (7 bases). Trimming shortened V by 4 bases and J by 7 bases, and 16 bases separated the two germline ends. The CDR3 has 15 amino acids. Germline CDR1 is LNHNV and CDR2 is YYDKDF (reference sequence). The CDR3 region is CATSMGGASVGELFF. For the CDR3, the DNA is TGTGCCACCAGCATGGGGGGGGCCTCAGTCGGGGAGCTGTTTTTT.